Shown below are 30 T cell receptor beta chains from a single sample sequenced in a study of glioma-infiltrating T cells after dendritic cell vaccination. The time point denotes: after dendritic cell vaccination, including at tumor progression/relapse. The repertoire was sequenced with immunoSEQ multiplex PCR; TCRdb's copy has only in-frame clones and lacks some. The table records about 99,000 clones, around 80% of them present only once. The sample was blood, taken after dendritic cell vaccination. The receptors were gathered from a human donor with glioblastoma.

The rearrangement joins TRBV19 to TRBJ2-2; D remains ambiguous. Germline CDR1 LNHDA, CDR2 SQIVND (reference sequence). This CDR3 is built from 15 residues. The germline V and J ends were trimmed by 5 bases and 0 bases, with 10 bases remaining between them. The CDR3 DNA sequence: TGTGCCAGTAGTTTAGGAGCCACGAACACCGGGGAGCTGTTTTTT. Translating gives CASSLGATNTGELFF.

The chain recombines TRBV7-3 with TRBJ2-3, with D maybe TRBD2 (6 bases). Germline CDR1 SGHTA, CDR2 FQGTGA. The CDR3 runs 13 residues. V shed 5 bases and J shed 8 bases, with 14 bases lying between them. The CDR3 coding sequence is TGTGCCAGCAGCCCCAGGGAGGATGGTACGCAGTATTTT. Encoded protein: CASSPREDGTQYF. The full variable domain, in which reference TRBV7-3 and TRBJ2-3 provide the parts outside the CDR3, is GAGVSQTPSNKVTEKGKYVELRCDPISGHTALYWYRQSLGQGPEFLIYFQGTGAADDSGLPNDRFFAVRPEGSVSTLKIQRTERGDSAVYLCASSPREDGTQYFGPGTRLTVL.

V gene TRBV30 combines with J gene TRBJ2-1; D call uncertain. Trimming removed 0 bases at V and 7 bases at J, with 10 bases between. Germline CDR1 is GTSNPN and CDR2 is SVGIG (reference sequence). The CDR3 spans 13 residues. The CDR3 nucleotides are TGTGCCTGGAGTGTGGGCTATTGGAATGAGCAGTTCTTC. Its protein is CAWSVGYWNEQFF.

CDR3 bases: TGCGCCAGCAGCCCTGGAGGCACTGAAGCTTTCTTT. Encoded protein: CASSPGGTEAFF. The chain links TRBV5-1 to TRBJ1-1; D gene ambiguous. V was shortened by 4 bases and J by 4 bases, with 8 bases between the two germline ends. Per germline, CDR1 SGHRS and CDR2 YFSETQ. This CDR3 comprises 12 residues.

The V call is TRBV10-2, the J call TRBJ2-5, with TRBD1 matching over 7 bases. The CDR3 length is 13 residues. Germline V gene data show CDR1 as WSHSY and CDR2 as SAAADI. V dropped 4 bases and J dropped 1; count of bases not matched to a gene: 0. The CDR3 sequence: CASSGQGQETQYF. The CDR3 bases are TGCGCCAGCAGTGGACAGGGCCAAGAGACCCAGTACTTC.

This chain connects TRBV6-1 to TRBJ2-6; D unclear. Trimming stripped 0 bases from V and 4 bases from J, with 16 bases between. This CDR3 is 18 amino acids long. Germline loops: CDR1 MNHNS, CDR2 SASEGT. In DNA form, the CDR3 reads TGTGCCAGCAGTGAAGCCCTCCAAGCGTTCCCCGGGGCCAACGTCCTGACTTTC. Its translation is CASSEALQAFPGANVLTF.

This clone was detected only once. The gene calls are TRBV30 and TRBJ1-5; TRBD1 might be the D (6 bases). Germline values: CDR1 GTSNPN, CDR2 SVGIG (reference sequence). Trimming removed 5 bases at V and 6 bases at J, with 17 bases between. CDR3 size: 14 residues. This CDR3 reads CAWAHGTMGQPQHF. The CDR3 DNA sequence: TGTGCCTGGGCGCATGGGACAATGGGTCAGCCCCAGCATTTT. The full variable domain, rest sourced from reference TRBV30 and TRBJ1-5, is SQTIHQWPATLVQPVGSPLSLECTVEGTSNPNLYWYRQAAGRGLQLLFYSVGIGQISSEVPQNLSASRPQDRQFILSSKKLLLSDSGFYLCAWAHGTMGQPQHFGDGTRLSIL.

The CDR3 DNA sequence: TGTGCCAGCAGTGATTTTGGTAGCGGGGGGGAGCAGTTCTTC. Translating gives CASSDFGSGGEQFF. The genes are TRBV6-1 and TRBJ2-1; 10 nucleotides match TRBD2. CDR3 size: 14 residues. CDR1 and CDR2 (germline): MNHNS, SASEGT. With V trimmed by 3 bases and J by 10 bases, 6 bases remained unmatched.

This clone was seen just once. The CDR3 sequence is CASSPGQGAYNEQFF. CDR3 nucleotides: TGTGCCAGCAGCCCTGGACAGGGGGCGTACAATGAGCAGTTCTTC. The chain has TRBV11-3 and TRBJ2-1, with 11 bases identical to TRBD1. Trimming removed 5 bases from V and 4 bases from J; junction bases left unmatched: 4. The CDR3 contains 15 residues. Per the germline V gene, CDR1 is SGHNT and CDR2 is YENEEA.

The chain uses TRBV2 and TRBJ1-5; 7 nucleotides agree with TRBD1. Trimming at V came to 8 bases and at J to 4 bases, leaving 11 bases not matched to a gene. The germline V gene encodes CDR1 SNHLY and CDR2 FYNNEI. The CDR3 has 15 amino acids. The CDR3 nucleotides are TGTGCCAGCCGTGGAGGGGGCTTTCGAAATCAGCCCCAGCATTTT. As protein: CASRGGGFRNQPQHF.

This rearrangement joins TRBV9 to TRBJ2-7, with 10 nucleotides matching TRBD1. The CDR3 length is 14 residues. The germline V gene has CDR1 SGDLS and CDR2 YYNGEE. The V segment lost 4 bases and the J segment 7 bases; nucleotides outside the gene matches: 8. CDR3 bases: TGTGCCAGCAGCCAGACAGGGGGCTGGGGAGAGCAGTACTTC. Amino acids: CASSQTGGWGEQYF.

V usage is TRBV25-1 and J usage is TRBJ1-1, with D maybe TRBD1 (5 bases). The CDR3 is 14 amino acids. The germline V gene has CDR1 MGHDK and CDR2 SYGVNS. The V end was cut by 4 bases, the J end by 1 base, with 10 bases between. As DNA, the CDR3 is TGTGCCAGCAGTGCCCCTGGGGCGAACACTGAAGCTTTCTTT. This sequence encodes CASSAPGANTEAFF.

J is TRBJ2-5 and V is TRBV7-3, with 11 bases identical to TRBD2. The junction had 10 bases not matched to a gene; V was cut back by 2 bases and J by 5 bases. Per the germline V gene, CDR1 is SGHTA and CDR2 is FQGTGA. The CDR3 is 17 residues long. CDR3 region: CASSLGGTSGRGETQYF. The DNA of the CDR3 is TGTGCCAGCAGCTTAGGTGGTACTAGCGGGAGAGGGGAGACCCAGTACTTC.

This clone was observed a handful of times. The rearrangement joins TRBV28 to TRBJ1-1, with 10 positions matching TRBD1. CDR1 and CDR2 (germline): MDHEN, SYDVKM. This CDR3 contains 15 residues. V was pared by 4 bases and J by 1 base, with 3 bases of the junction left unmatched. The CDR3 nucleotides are TGTGCCAGCAGTTCGCGGACAGGGGGGAACACTGAAGCTTTCTTT. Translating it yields CASSSRTGGNTEAFF.

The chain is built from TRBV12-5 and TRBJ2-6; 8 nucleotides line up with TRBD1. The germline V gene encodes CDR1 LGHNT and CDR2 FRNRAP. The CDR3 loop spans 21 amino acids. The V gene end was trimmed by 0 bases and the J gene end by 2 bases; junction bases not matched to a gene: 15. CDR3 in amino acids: CASGLVSFGARGRTGANVLTF. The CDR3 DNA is TGTGCTAGTGGTTTGGTATCTTTCGGGGCCAGGGGGCGAACTGGGGCCAACGTCCTGACTTTC.

The CDR3 DNA reads TGTGCCAGCAGCTTGGCGGGGGGTTACAATGAGCAGTTCTTC. Its translation: CASSLAGGYNEQFF. J is TRBJ2-1 and V is TRBV7-9; 8 nucleotides match TRBD2. CDR3 length: 14 residues. J gave up 4 bases and V 3 bases, and 2 bases lay outside the gene matches. CDR1 and CDR2 from the germline V gene are SEHNR and FQNEAQ (reference sequence).

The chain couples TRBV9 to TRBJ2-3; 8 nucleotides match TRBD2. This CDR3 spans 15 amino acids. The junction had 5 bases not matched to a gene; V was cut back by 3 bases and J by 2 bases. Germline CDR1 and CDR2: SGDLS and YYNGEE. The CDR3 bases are TGTGCCAGCAGCGCCACTAGCGGCCTCACAGATACGCAGTATTTT. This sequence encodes CASSATSGLTDTQYF.

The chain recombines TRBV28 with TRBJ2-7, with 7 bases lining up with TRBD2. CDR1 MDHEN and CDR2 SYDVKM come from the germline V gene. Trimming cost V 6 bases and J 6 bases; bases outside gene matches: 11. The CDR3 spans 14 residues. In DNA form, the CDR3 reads TGTGCCAGCAGGTGGGGGAGGGCCTCTTTCGAGCAGTACTTC. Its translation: CASRWGRASFEQYF.

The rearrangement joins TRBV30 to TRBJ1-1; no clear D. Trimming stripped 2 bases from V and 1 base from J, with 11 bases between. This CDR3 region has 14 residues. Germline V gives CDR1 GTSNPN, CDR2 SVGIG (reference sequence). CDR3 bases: TGTGCCTGGAGTAGCCTAGCCCCGAACACTGAAGCTTTCTTT. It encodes CAWSSLAPNTEAFF.

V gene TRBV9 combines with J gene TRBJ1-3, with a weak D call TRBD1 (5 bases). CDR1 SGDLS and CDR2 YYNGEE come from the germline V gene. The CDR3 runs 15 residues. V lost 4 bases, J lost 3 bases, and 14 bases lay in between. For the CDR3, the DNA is TGTGCCAGCAGCCTAACCCGGGGGTTTGGAAACACCATATATTTT. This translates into CASSLTRGFGNTIYF.

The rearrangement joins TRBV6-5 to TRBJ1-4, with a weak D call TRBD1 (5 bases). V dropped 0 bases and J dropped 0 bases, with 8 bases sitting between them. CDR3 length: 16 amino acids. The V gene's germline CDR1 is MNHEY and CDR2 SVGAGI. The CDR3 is CASSYSGLATNEKLFF. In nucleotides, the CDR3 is TGTGCCAGCAGTTACTCGGGACTAGCAACTAATGAAAAACTGTTTTTT.

The chain's CDR3 is CAWSVGQLEAFF. As DNA, the CDR3 is TGTGCCTGGAGTGTCGGACAGCTAGAAGCTTTCTTT. V is TRBV30 and J is TRBJ1-1; maybe TRBD1 (6 bases). The CDR3 has 12 amino acids. V dropped 0 bases and J dropped 8 bases, with 10 bases sitting between them. Germline V gives CDR1 GTSNPN, CDR2 SVGIG (reference sequence).

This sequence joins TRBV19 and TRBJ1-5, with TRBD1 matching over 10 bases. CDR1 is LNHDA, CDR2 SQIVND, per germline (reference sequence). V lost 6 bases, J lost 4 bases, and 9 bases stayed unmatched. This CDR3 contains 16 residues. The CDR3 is CASSLTGTGVNQPQHF. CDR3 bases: TGTGCCAGTAGCCTTACCGGGACAGGGGTTAATCAGCCCCAGCATTTT.

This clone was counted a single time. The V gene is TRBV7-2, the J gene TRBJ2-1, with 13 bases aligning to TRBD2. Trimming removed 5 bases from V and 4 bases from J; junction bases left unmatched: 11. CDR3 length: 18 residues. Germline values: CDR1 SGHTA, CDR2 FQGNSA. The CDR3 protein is CASSQSQLAGGSYNEQFF. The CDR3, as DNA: TGTGCCAGCAGCCAATCTCAACTAGCGGGAGGGTCTTACAATGAGCAGTTCTTC.

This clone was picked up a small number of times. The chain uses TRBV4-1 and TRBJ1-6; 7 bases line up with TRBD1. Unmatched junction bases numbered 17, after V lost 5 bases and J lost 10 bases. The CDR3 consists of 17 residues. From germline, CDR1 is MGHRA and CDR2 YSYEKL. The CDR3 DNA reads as TGCGCCAGCAGCGCGAACCGAGGGGGCCCGCCAAGGTCACCCCTCCACTTT. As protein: CASSANRGGPPRSPLHF.

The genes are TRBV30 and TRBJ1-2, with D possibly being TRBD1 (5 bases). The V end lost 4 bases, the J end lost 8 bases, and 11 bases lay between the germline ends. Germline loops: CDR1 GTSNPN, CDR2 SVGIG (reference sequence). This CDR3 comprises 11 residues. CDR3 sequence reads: CAWIQGGGYTF. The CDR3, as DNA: TGTGCCTGGATTCAGGGCGGCGGCTACACCTTC.

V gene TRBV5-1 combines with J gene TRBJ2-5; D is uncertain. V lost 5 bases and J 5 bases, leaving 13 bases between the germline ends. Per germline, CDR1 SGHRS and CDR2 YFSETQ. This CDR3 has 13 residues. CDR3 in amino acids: CASSSGVFETQYF. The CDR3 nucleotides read TGCGCCAGCAGTTCGGGTGTTTTTGAGACCCAGTACTTC.

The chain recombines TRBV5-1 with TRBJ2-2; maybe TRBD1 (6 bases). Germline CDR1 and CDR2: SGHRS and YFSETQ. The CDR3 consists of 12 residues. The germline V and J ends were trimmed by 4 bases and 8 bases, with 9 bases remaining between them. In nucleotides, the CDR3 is TGCGCCAGCAGCGAACAGGGAGGGGAGCTGTTTTTT. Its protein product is CASSEQGGELFF.

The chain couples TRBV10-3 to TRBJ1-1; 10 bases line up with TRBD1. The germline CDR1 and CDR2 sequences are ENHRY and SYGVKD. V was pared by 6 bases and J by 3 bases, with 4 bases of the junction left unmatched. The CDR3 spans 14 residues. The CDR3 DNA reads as TGTGCCATCAGCCCCGGGACAGGGGACACTGAAGCTTTCTTT. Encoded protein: CAISPGTGDTEAFF.

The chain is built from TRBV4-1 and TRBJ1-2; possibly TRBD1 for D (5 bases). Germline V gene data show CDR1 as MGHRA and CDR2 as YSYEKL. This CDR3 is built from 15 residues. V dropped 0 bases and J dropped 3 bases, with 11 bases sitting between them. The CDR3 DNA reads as TGCGCCAGCAGCCAAGAAGGGGAGGGGTACTATGGCTACACCTTC. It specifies CASSQEGEGYYGYTF.